Presented here are 24 T cell receptor beta chains from one specimen sequenced in a study of tumor and adjacent non-tumor tissue in lung cancer. A modified ARM-PCR protocol with three rounds of nested PCR amplified TCRbeta. TCRdb analysed the multiplex PCR reads with MiXCR anew, one entry per CDR3 protein. The repertoire includes some 100,000 distinct CDR3 sequences, 60% to 65% of them detected once, and 15% to 20% sits in the top ten. RNA was extracted from bulk tissue without any cell sorting. Distant lung tissue was collected more than 3 cm away from the tumor edge. The sequencing sample was made of distant non-tumor lung tissue. The source of these receptors is a man aged 55 to 69 with non-small cell lung cancer.

This clonotype was seen many times. This chain connects TRBV11-2 to TRBJ1-2; 7 nucleotides agree with TRBD1. V gave up 5 bases and J gave up 7 bases; unmatched junction bases: 10. The CDR3 is made up of 14 amino acids. The germline CDR1 and CDR2 sequences are SGHAT and FQNNGV. Here the CDR3 DNA reads TGTGCCAGCAGCCACGGGACAGAGCCGCGTGGCTACACCTTC. As protein: CASSHGTEPRGYTF.

This clonotype was found once. The chain is built from TRBV11-2 and TRBJ1-1; D ambiguous. The ends were cut back, 8 bases at V and 4 bases at J, with 14 bases in the middle. The CDR3 is made up of 13 amino acids. Germline V lookup: CDR1 SGHAT, CDR2 FQNNGV. CDR3 loop: CASGKIVATEAFF. For the CDR3, the DNA is TGTGCCAGCGGAAAGATAGTGGCCACTGAAGCTTTCTTT.

This clonotype came up many times. This may be a read error: a much more frequent sequence differs by one nucleotide. The chain uses TRBV4-2 and TRBJ1-5, with TRBD1 as a possible D gene (6 bases). CDR1 and CDR2 from the germline V gene are LGHNA and YNFKEQ. Trimming cost V 1 base and J 1 base, with 11 bases left between them. The CDR3 length is 16 residues. The CDR3 bases are TGTGCCAGCAGCCAAGGCGGGACAAAGAGCAATCAGCCCCAGCATTTT. It codes for CASSQGGTKSNQPQHF.

This clonotype was counted only a few times. A read error is possible here, since a much larger clone lies one base away. The chain joins TRBV5-6 to TRBJ2-7; D is perhaps TRBD1 (5 bases). Germline CDR1 is SGHDT and CDR2 is YYEEEE. The CDR3 covers 15 residues. DNA of the CDR3: TGTGCCAGCAGCCGTGGCGGAACAGGTGGCTACGATCAGTACTTC. Protein sequence: CASSRGGTGGYDQYF.

To note about this clonotype: A much more abundant neighbour one base away suggests this may be a read error. This sequence joins TRBV30 and TRBJ2-1; D call uncertain. The CDR3 consists of 13 residues. The germline gives CDR1 GTSNPN, CDR2 SVGIG (reference sequence). CDR3 in DNA: TGTGCCTGCAGTGTAAACTACTACAATGAGCAGTTCTTC. Residues: CACSVNYYNEQFF.

Points on this clonotype: This may arise from a read error, as a much more abundant clone is one base away. The V gene is TRBV5-1, the J gene TRBJ2-5, with unresolved D. Between the trimmed V and J ends, which lost 4 bases and 3 bases, there was a span of 10 bases. The germline V gene encodes CDR1 SGHRS and CDR2 YFSETQ. The CDR3 spans 13 residues. In DNA form, the CDR3 reads TGCGCCAGCAGCCCGACGAGCAAAGAGACCCAGTACTTC. Its translation is CASSPTSKETQYF.

Comment on this clonotype: One end of the junction varies from germline; a read error may be responsible. The chain has TRBV7-9 and TRBJ2-7; D ambiguous. This CDR3 has 12 residues. CDR1 is SEHNR and CDR2 is FQNEAQ in the germline V gene (reference sequence). CDR3 coding DNA: TGTACCAGCAGCTTAGAGCCCGGCAAGCAGTACTTC. It yields the protein CTSSLEPGKQYF.

This clonotype was seen a single time. This chain links TRBV12-3 or TRBV12-4 with TRBJ1-2; D remains ambiguous. V dropped 5 bases and J dropped 6 bases, with 16 bases sitting between them. CDR3 length equals 14 residues. The CDR3 DNA reads as TGTGCCAGCAGTCCGGAGGGAACGAACCATGGCTACACCTTC. Its translation is CASSPEGTNHGYTF.

This clonotype occurred many times. The chain couples TRBV12-3 or TRBV12-4 to TRBJ2-7, with D perhaps TRBD1 or TRBD2 (5 bases each). The V end lost 4 bases, the J end lost 4 bases, and 17 bases lay between the germline ends. CDR3 length: 15 amino acids. CDR3 DNA: TGTGCCAGCAGTTCCCTCATTGGGGGAAGGTACGAGCAGTACTTC. Amino acid sequence: CASSSLIGGRYEQYF.

Details on this clonotype: Germline is not matched at one junction end, which may reflect a read error. This rearrangement joins TRBV11-2 to TRBJ2-5; D is possibly TRBD2 (5 bases). The CDR3 is 15 residues long. Germline assignment: CDR1 SGHAT and CDR2 FQNNGV. The CDR3 DNA follows: TGTGCCAGCGGCTTAGATTGGGCTAGAGGGGAGACCCAGTACTTC. This sequence encodes CASGLDWARGETQYF. Looking up the rest from reference TRBV11-2 and TRBJ2-5 gives the full variable domain: EAGVAQSPRYKIIEKRQSVAFWCNPISGHATLYWYQQILGQGPKLLIQFQNNGVVDDSQLPKDRFSAERLKGVDSTLKIQPAKLEDSAVYLCASGLDWARGETQYFGPGTRLLVL.

The CDR3, as DNA: TGCAGCGTAGGGACTAACGGACCCTTCTCATACAATGAGCAGTTCTTC. Its protein product is CSVGTNGPFSYNEQFF. V usage is TRBV29-1 and J usage is TRBJ2-1; TRBD2 agrees at 7 bases. The ends lost 6 bases at V and 4 bases at J; junction bases unmatched: 15. The CDR3 is made up of 16 amino acids. Germline lookup yields CDR1 SQVTM and CDR2 ANQGSEA.

The chain carries TRBV6-6 and TRBJ2-7, with D unresolved. CDR3 length: 16 residues. CDR1 is MNHNY, CDR2 SVGAGI, per germline (reference sequence). Trimming stripped 6 bases from V and 4 bases from J, with 22 bases between. CDR3 sequence: CASSYPPKGPAYEQYF. The CDR3 nucleotides are TGTGCCAGCAGCTACCCTCCAAAAGGGCCAGCGTACGAGCAGTACTTC.

Of note for this clonotype: One junction end does not reproduce the germline sequence, and a read error may be involved. This rearrangement joins TRBV6-1 to TRBJ1-1, with 7 bases fitting TRBD1. The germline CDR1 and CDR2 sequences are MNHNS and SASEGT. This CDR3 is built from 13 residues. The CDR3 region is CASMGQMNIEAFF. CDR3 DNA: TGTGCTAGCATGGGACAGATGAACATTGAAGCTTTCTTT.

Of note for this clonotype: A single base separates this from a much larger clone, so it may be a read error. The CDR3 carries no conserved terminal phenylalanine or tryptophan, so it likely arises from a read error. The chain recombines TRBV7-8 with TRBJ1-6; no definite D call. CDR1 and CDR2 from the germline V gene are SGHVS and FQNEAQ. The CDR3 totals 15 residues. V shed 1 base and J shed 6 bases, with 10 bases lying between them. CDR3 nucleotide sequence: TGTGCCAGCAGCTTAGACTTTATCGGTAATTCACCCCTCCACTGT. It codes for CASSLDFIGNSPLHC.

With regard to this clonotype: Possible read error: a much larger clone is one base away. The chain employs TRBV12-3 or TRBV12-4 and TRBJ2-5; D gene uncertain. The CDR3 totals 13 residues. V was cut by 7 bases and J by 1 base, with 10 bases left in between. CDR3 protein: CASTRGFQETQYF. The CDR3 DNA reads TGTGCCAGCACCCGAGGATTCCAAGAGACCCAGTACTTC.

A remark on this clonotype: Compared with germline, one end of the junction differs, possibly owing to a read error. This chain connects TRBV11-2 to TRBJ2-7, with 7 bases identical to TRBD1. The CDR3 consists of 15 residues. The germline V gene has CDR1 SGHAT and CDR2 FQNNGV. The CDR3 region has the DNA TGTGCCAGCAACTTAGCCGGACAGGCGGAATACGAGGAGTACTTC. It codes for CASNLAGQAEYEEYF. Supplemented by reference TRBV11-2 and TRBJ2-7, the full variable domain reads EAGVAQSPRYKIIEKRQSVAFWCNPISGHATLYWYQQILGQGPKLLIQFQNNGVVDDSQLPKDRFSAERLKGVDSTLKIQPAKLEDSAVYLCASNLAGQAEYEEYFGPGTRLTVT.

This chain connects TRBV2 to TRBJ1-5; tentatively, D is TRBD1 (5 bases). The CDR3 spans 14 residues. Trimming took off 8 bases at V and 1 base at J, with 12 bases between the two ends. CDR1 is SNHLY, CDR2 FYNNEI, per germline. The CDR3 sequence is CASSVQGSNQPQHF. In DNA form, the CDR3 reads TGTGCCAGCTCGGTGCAGGGCAGCAATCAGCCCCAGCATTTT.

A remark on this clonotype: The CDR3 carries no conserved terminal phenylalanine or tryptophan, so it likely arises from a read error. V is TRBV29-1 and J is TRBJ2-1; D uncertain. This CDR3 spans 13 amino acids. CDR1 SQVTM and CDR2 ANQGSEA come from the germline V gene. CDR3 region: CSVDQVAHNEQFL. As DNA, the CDR3 is TGCAGCGTTGATCAGGTGGCTCACAATGAACAGTTCTTA.

As to this clonotype: The junction and the germline gene differ at one end; a read error may be behind it. V is TRBV11-3 and J is TRBJ2-1; D call uncertain. The CDR3 is 13 residues long. Germline V lookup: CDR1 SGHNT, CDR2 YENEEA. As DNA, the CDR3 is TGTGCCAGCAGCTTAGGGATCCACAATGACCAGTTTTTC. Protein product: CASSLGIHNDQFF. Using reference TRBV11-3 and TRBJ2-1 for the parts outside the CDR3, the full variable domain is EAGVVQSPRYKIIEKKQPVAFWCNPISGHNTLYWYLQNLGQGPELLIRYENEEAVDDSQLPKDRFSAERLKGVDSTLKIQPAELGDSAVYLCASSLGIHNDQFFGPGTRLTVL.

With respect to this clonotype: The germline gene is not matched at one end of the junction; a read error may be the cause. This chain links TRBV12-3 or TRBV12-4 with TRBJ1-1; 8 bases line up with TRBD1. CDR3 length equals 13 residues. As DNA, the CDR3 is TGTGCGAGCATGCAGGGGGCTAGTACTGAAGCTTTCTTT. Encoded protein: CASMQGASTEAFF.

As concerns this clonotype: It may be a read error: a sequence one base away is much more abundant. The chain links TRBV7-3 to TRBJ2-2; 7 nucleotides line up with TRBD1. The J segment lost 6 bases and the V segment lost 5 bases, leaving 3 bases of the junction unmatched. Germline lookup yields CDR1 SGHTA and CDR2 FQGTGA. This CDR3 is 13 amino acids long. CDR3 loop: CASSQDRAGELFF. The CDR3 DNA follows: TGTGCCAGCAGCCAAGACAGGGCCGGGGAGCTGTTTTTT.

On this clonotype itself: This could be a read error, since a much larger clone is one nucleotide away. This chain links TRBV11-2 with TRBJ1-3, with D perhaps TRBD1 (6 bases). Germline V gene lookup returns CDR1 SGHAT and CDR2 FQNNGV. The CDR3 has 16 residues. The V and J ends lost 5 bases and 4 bases respectively, with 18 bases between them. As DNA, the CDR3 is TGTGCCAGCAGCATAACCGGGAAAGGGGGAGGAAACACCATATATTTT. This encodes CASSITGKGGGNTIYF.

As regards this clonotype: Since a much larger clone is just one base distant, this may be a read error. CDR3 sequence: CASSIPGFGELFF. DNA of the CDR3: TGTGCCAGCAGCATACCGGGTTTCGGGGAGCTGTTTTTT. The chain recombines TRBV28 with TRBJ2-2; D is unresolved. The CDR3 has 13 amino acids. V was pared by 6 bases and J by 7 bases, with 12 bases between. Germline CDR1 reads MDHEN; CDR2 reads SYDVKM.

Note on this clonotype: A read error may account for a junction end that differs from germline. V gene TRBV24-1 combines with J gene TRBJ2-2; the D is unclear. Germline CDR1 KGHDR, CDR2 SFDVKD. The CDR3 extends over 12 amino acids. This chain's CDR3 is CATCDLTGELFF. The CDR3 bases are TGTGCCACCTGTGATTTGACCGGGGAGCTGTTTTTT.